Listed here are 27 T cell receptor beta chains from one sample, sequenced in a study of T cells expressing NK-cell markers. TCRdb re-called the 5' RACE reads and shows each CDR3 protein once, DNA omitted. The specimen's table records 400,000 to 500,000 distinct CDR3 sequences. Specimen: blood T cells: a sorted CD56 or NKG2C T cell subset, CD4+ or CD8+ T cells, or bulk PBMC T cells (not recorded which). Every receptor here comes from a woman between 18 and 75 years old in good health.

CDR3 sequence: CASSTGIYYEQYF. The chain recombines TRBV28 with TRBJ2-7; TCRdb's assignment of TRBD1 cannot be checked, as there is no DNA. The CDR3 consists of 13 residues. Germline loops: CDR1 MDHEN, CDR2 SYDVKM. The full variable domain, with the rest looked up from reference TRBV28 and TRBJ2-7, is DVKVTQSSRYLVKRTGEKVFLECVQDMDHENMFWYRQDPGLGLRLIYFSYDVKMKEKGDIPEGYSVSREKKERFSLILESASTNQTSMYLCASSTGIYYEQYFGPGTRLTVT.

The CDR3 loop is CASNEMAGGRSYNEQFF. This chain connects TRBV5-1 to TRBJ2-1; TCRdb gives TRBD2 as the D gene, but with no DNA this cannot be confirmed. CDR1 SGHRS and CDR2 YFSETQ come from the germline V gene. The CDR3 loop spans 17 amino acids.

This chain connects TRBV3-1 to TRBJ2-7; TCRdb names TRBD1, which stays unverified in the absence of DNA. CDR1 is LGHDT, CDR2 YNNKEL, per germline (reference sequence). The CDR3 runs to 13 residues. The chain's CDR3 is CASSQEGGLEQYF.

This chain connects TRBV12-3 or TRBV12-4 to TRBJ2-3. This CDR3 has 13 amino acids. CDR3 loop: CASSPARTDTQYF.

The chain joins TRBV6-5 to TRBJ2-1. The CDR3 is 14 amino acids. From germline, CDR1 is MNHEY and CDR2 SVGAGI. The CDR3: CASSYGYPDNEQFF.

This rearrangement joins TRBV29-1 to TRBJ2-7; absent DNA, TCRdb's TRBD2 call cannot be checked. Germline V lookup: CDR1 SQVTM, CDR2 ANQGSEA. CDR3 length equals 12 residues. The CDR3 here is CSVRLAGYEQYF.

The chain recombines TRBV4-2 with TRBJ2-1; the TCRdb call, TRBD2, lacks DNA for checking. Germline V gene sequence: CDR1 LGHNA, CDR2 YNFKEQ. CDR3 length: 16 amino acids. CDR3 region: CASSQAGTSGYNEQFF.

CDR3 amino acids: CSAGGPSNYNEQFF. This chain links TRBV29-1 with TRBJ2-1; TCRdb's assignment of TRBD1 cannot be checked, as there is no DNA. CDR3 size: 14 residues. The germline CDR1 and CDR2 sequences are SQVTM and ANQGSEA.

CDR3: CAISGLGREYETQYF. This chain uses TRBV10-3 with TRBJ2-5; TCRdb calls TRBD2, which cannot be checked without DNA. The CDR3 has 15 residues. Germline V CDR1 and CDR2: ENHRY, SYGVKD.

The chain couples TRBV9 to TRBJ2-7; there is no DNA to check the TCRdb D call of TRBD1. Germline assignment: CDR1 SGDLS and CDR2 YYNGEE. CDR3 length: 15 residues. The CDR3 spells CASSVVGTDSYEQYF.

J is TRBJ1-4 and V is TRBV20-1. CDR3 size: 11 residues. Germline CDR1 is DFQATT and CDR2 is SNEGSKA (reference sequence). The CDR3 is CSALSAEKLFF.

This chain uses TRBV7-2 with TRBJ2-5; checking the TCRdb D call of TRBD1 is not possible without DNA. Germline CDR1 and CDR2: SGHTA and FQGNSA. There are 14 residues in the CDR3. CDR3 residues: CASSRDRGMETQYF. Combining the CDR3 with reference TRBV7-2 and TRBJ2-5 gives the whole variable domain GAGVSQSPSNKVTEKGKDVELRCDPISGHTALYWYRQSLGQGLEFLIYFQGNSAPDKSGLPSDRFSAERTGGSVSTLTIQRTQQEDSAVYLCASSRDRGMETQYFGPGTRLLVL.

J is TRBJ2-1 and V is TRBV10-3. Per germline, CDR1 ENHRY and CDR2 SYGVKD. This CDR3 spans 11 amino acids. CDR3 region: CAIAERGEQFF.

The chain carries TRBV2 and TRBJ2-2; TCRdb picks TRBD1, but there is no DNA to check that call. The CDR3 runs to 13 residues. Germline lookup yields CDR1 SNHLY and CDR2 FYNNEI. The CDR3 reads CASNPLGAGELFF.

The J gene is TRBJ1-3, the V gene TRBV28. The CDR3 is 14 residues long. The germline CDR1 and CDR2 sequences are MDHEN and SYDVKM. The chain's CDR3 is CASSLWGSGNTIYF. Based on the CDR3 plus reference TRBV28 and TRBJ1-3, the full variable domain is DVKVTQSSRYLVKRTGEKVFLECVQDMDHENMFWYRQDPGLGLRLIYFSYDVKMKEKGDIPEGYSVSREKKERFSLILESASTNQTSMYLCASSLWGSGNTIYFGEGSWLTVV.

V gene TRBV12-3 or TRBV12-4 combines with J gene TRBJ2-1; the TRBD1 assignment by TCRdb is unverifiable without DNA. The CDR3 spans 16 residues. CDR3: CASSFLTLDRGDEQFF.

The V gene is TRBV5-5, the J gene TRBJ2-2; the TCRdb D gene call, TRBD1, has no DNA to confirm it. Germline CDR1 is SGHKS and CDR2 is YYEKEE (reference sequence). The CDR3 totals 18 residues. The CDR3: CASSKPIRDRDTVGELFF.

The J gene is TRBJ2-5, the V gene TRBV7-9; TCRdb gives TRBD1 as the D gene, but with no DNA this cannot be confirmed. Germline CDR1 SEHNR, CDR2 FQNEAQ (reference sequence). The CDR3 totals 14 residues. This CDR3 is CASLLRGGQETQYF.

CDR3 protein: CSAHSRDSLTTGELFF. The V and J genes are TRBV20-1 and TRBJ2-2; TCRdb outputs TRBD1, but without DNA this stays unchecked. This CDR3 contains 16 residues. The germline CDR1 and CDR2 sequences are DFQATT and SNEGSKA (reference sequence).

The gene calls are TRBV20-1 and TRBJ1-1. The CDR3 totals 14 residues. CDR1 is DFQATT and CDR2 is SNEGSKA in the germline V gene (reference sequence). The CDR3 protein is CSARAPSWNTEAFF.

This CDR3 reads CASSLGASGTYNEQFF. V gene TRBV7-2 combines with J gene TRBJ2-1; TCRdb's assignment of TRBD2 cannot be checked, as there is no DNA. The CDR3 runs 16 residues. Per the germline V gene, CDR1 is SGHTA and CDR2 is FQGNSA.

J is TRBJ1-1 and V is TRBV19; TCRdb reports TRBD1, a call that lacks DNA to check it against. The germline V gene has CDR1 LNHDA and CDR2 SQIVND (reference sequence). The CDR3 spans 14 residues. The CDR3 protein is CASTLRGANTEAFF.

The chain recombines TRBV25-1 with TRBJ2-7; TCRdb selects TRBD1, and the lack of DNA leaves this call unchecked. Germline loops: CDR1 MGHDK, CDR2 SYGVNS. CDR3 length equals 14 residues. CDR3 loop: CASQRGDSIYEQYF.

This CDR3 is CASSLQLGNSPLHF. V and J are TRBV7-6 and TRBJ1-6. The CDR3 runs 14 residues. The V gene's germline CDR1 is SGHVS and CDR2 FNYEAQ.

This chain joins TRBV15 and TRBJ2-3; TCRdb's D call, TRBD1, is unchecked because there is no DNA. The CDR3 is 16 amino acids. The germline gives CDR1 LNHNV, CDR2 YYDKDF (reference sequence). The CDR3 loop is CATSRDTTRVTDTQYF. Full variable domain (outside the CDR3, taken from reference TRBV15 and TRBJ2-3): DAMVIQNPRYQVTQFGKPVTLSCSQTLNHNVMYWYQQKSSQAPKLLFHYYDKDFNNEADTPDNFQSRRPNTSFCFLDIRSPGLGDTAMYLCATSRDTTRVTDTQYFGPGTRLTVL.

The chain has TRBV11-3 and TRBJ2-1. Germline-derived CDR1 and CDR2 are SGHNT and YENEEA. The CDR3 contains 14 residues. The CDR3 loop is CASSLRGRYNEQFF.

The gene calls are TRBV25-1 and TRBJ2-1; the D call from TCRdb, TRBD2, cannot be confirmed without DNA. The V gene's germline CDR1 is MGHDK and CDR2 SYGVNS. The CDR3 has 16 residues. The CDR3 sequence: CASSAASGRLTNEQFF.